This record concerns one T cell receptor beta chain sequence. What it recognizes is unknown. CDR3 length: 12 residues. In germline, CDR1 is MDHEN, CDR2 SYDVKM. V was clipped by 3 bases and J by 2 bases, with 5 bases between them. This entry belongs to a study of beta chain features in type 1 diabetes. Study information: No patient-donor differences in age, gender, total cells or subset yield. Study observations and caveats: TCRB CDR3 length was moderately but significantly reduced in all four CD4+ subsets of Type 1 diabetes patients. Type 1 diabetes patients had fewer VDJ junction insertions and more deletions.

Isolation of CD4+ naive, central memory, regulatory and stem cell-like memory cells was achieved by sorting via CD45RO/CCR7/CD25/CD127/CD95/CD27. As every portion of the isolated RNA was reverse transcribed, the sequencing read expressed TCRB transcripts. TCRdb's table, derived via immunoSEQ multiplex PCR, lists solely in-frame clones and lacks some. The sample has 120,000 to 150,000 clones; nearly 50% are singletons. Material for sequencing was Tregs from blood. The chain couples TRBV28 to TRBJ2-7; D is ambiguous. The sequence was obtained from a man between 18 and 29 years old in good health. In DNA form, the CDR3 reads TGTGCCAGCAGTTTTTACACCTACGAGCAGTACTTC. As protein: CASSFYTYEQYF.